This T cell receptor (beta chain) came from a study of blood T cell repertoires in COVID-19 (dated by TCRdb to about 2020). Broadly, across the study: The collaborator samples originated in the United States, Italy and Spain and spanned the acute and convalescent phases of COVID-19. The prospective study material was composed of cDNA or gDNA derived from T cells, B-cell-depleted T cells, or PBMCs. Deeply sampled blood TCRbeta repertoires from subjects exposed to, actively infected with, or recovered from COVID-19 were included in the dataset. The repertoires were released in a freely available public database meant as a resource for research on the immune response to SARS-CoV-2. The samples were drawn from the first 160 participants of the ongoing ImmuneRACE study and from over 950 subjects provided by 6 global collaborators. Nearly every sample came with metadata listing a de-identified subject ID, COVID-19 status, age in years and sex. HLA class I and class II types, where available, came from metadata supplied by the sample provider rather than from assay-based typing.

The immunoSEQ Assay, a bias-controlled multiplex PCR, was used to amplify TCRbeta CDR3 regions from genomic DNA. In the source study's methods: Nucleated cell counts per sample were estimated from amplification of reference gene primers within the assay. To quantify the absolute abundance of each unique TCRbeta CDR3 rearrangement, sequence reads were collapsed and filtered. For each sample, productive Simpson clonality was calculated as the square root of Simpson's diversity index over productive rearrangements. TCRdb carries this immuneACCESS record with in-frame sequences only. Its versions omit some clonotypes, under half of them owing to an unresolved V gene in the studies checked, with the rest unexplained. For V, J and clone size, that table is used; D and trimming come from the DNA. The table for this sample lists a few hundred thousand clones; roughly 90% of them were counted only once. The top ten clonotypes cover under 4% of the sample.

One collaborating source in Seattle enrolled patients during active infection and followed them longitudinally through the course of disease. Whole blood was collected in K2EDTA tubes by collaborating institutions according to the institutions' own protocols. Collaborator samples were shipped for TCRbeta analysis as frozen whole blood, isolated PBMCs, or DNA extracted from either sample type. Study-wide findings and limitations: How much clinical and demographic metadata was included differed by source and by participant, and the metadata was provided uncurated.

Concerning this clone itself: Its antigen is currently not known. Per-base quality was not reported, and no clone a single base away is much larger than it.

The receptor's source is a woman aged 25 to 45 with COVID-19, enrolled during active disease. Sequences were obtained from peripheral blood.

In nucleotides, the sequence is TGCGCCAGCAGCCAATCACCTAGCACCGGGGAGCTGTTTTTT. It translates as CASSQSPSTGELFF. The chain was built from TRBV4-3 and TRBJ2-2; the D gene remains uncertain. The germline V gene supplies CDR1 LGHNA and CDR2 YSLEER. There are 14 amino acids in the CDR3, from cysteine to phenylalanine inclusive. The retained sequence is limited to the CDR3, 42 bases, with the frame set at the first base. V is pared back by 2 bases and J by 4 bases, with 8 bases lying between the germline termini.